The present T cell receptor (beta chain) was sequenced within a study of blood T cell repertoires in COVID-19. TCRdb's table, derived via immunoSEQ multiplex PCR, lists solely in-frame clones and lacks some. The table lists some 240,000 clones, 70% to 90% of them singletons. Details on this clone: The sample has other DNA sequences that encode this CDR3 too.

The clonotype originates from a woman in her forties or fifties who had been exposed to COVID-19. The specimen sequenced was PBMCs or T cells enriched from blood (not recorded which).

The CDR3 DNA sequence: TGTGCCAGCAGCCCTTCCGGGGCCAACGTCCTGACTTTC. This translates into CASSPSGANVLTF. The chain links TRBV7-3 to TRBJ2-6; D ambiguous. Germline-derived CDR1 and CDR2 are SGHTA and FQGTGA. The CDR3 has 13 amino acids. V gave up 5 bases and J gave up 4 bases, with 6 bases separating them.